The 10 T cell receptor beta chains below all came from one sample that was sequenced in a study of human T cells and chemical hapten exposure. Time point of the sample: patch test 1, 2 weeks after DPC sensitization. The treatment is: therapeutic diphenylcyclopropenone sensitization with weekly scalp DPC. TCRdb re-derived calls from the RACE reads in MiXCR, one entry per CDR3 protein. Of roughly 360,000 distinct CDR3 sequences in the sample, around 5% are singletons; the top ten hold roughly 2.4%. The sequencing here drew on whole blood, taken in connection with sensitization to the hapten diphenylcyclopropenone (DPC). The receptors were sampled from a woman in her forties or fifties with alopecia areata. Some clones in this sample may be carry-over from other donors' samples.

The chain links TRBV6-1 to TRBJ1-1, with TRBD1 as a possible D gene (6 bases). The CDR3 runs 12 residues. The ends were cut back, 6 bases at V and 10 bases at J, with 15 bases in the middle. Germline CDR1 MNHNS, CDR2 SASEGT. CDR3 sequence: CASRPTQGPAFF. In DNA form, the CDR3 reads TGTGCCAGCAGACCTACCCAGGGGCCAGCTTTCTTT.

This clonotype was recorded many times. The CDR3 DNA reads as TGTGCCAGCAGCCCCTGGGACGGGGAAAAACTGTTTTTT. This encodes CASSPWDGEKLFF. V usage is TRBV9 and J usage is TRBJ1-4, with D perhaps TRBD1 (5 bases). The germline V gene encodes CDR1 SGDLS and CDR2 YYNGEE. Deletions cut 4 bases from V and 8 bases from J, with 12 bases between. This CDR3 comprises 13 residues. Based on the CDR3 plus reference TRBV9 and TRBJ1-4, the full variable domain is DSGVTQTPKHLITATGQRVTLRCSPRSGDLSVYWYQQSLDQGLQFLIQYYNGEERAKGNILERFSAQQFPDLHSELNLSSLELGDSALYFCASSPWDGEKLFFGSGTQLSVL.

This clonotype was counted at least ten times. V gene TRBV28 combines with J gene TRBJ2-1, with 7 positions matching TRBD1. The CDR3 totals 16 residues. V shed 5 bases and J 9 bases; nucleotides not matched to a gene: 16. Germline CDR1 is MDHEN and CDR2 is SYDVKM. The CDR3 sequence is CASSPTYGTAAIEQFF. In nucleotides, the CDR3 is TGTGCCAGCAGTCCCACCTACGGGACAGCGGCAATTGAGCAGTTCTTC.

This sequence joins TRBV6-5 and TRBJ2-7, with a tentative D call TRBD2 (5 bases). This CDR3 is 14 amino acids long. In germline, CDR1 is MNHEY, CDR2 SVGAGI. V lost 2 bases and J 1 base, leaving 9 bases between the germline ends. The CDR3 nucleotides read TGTGCCAGCAGTTACGCGGGTGGATCCTACGAGCAGTACTTC. Translating gives CASSYAGGSYEQYF.

This clonotype has a count of ten or more. The chain carries TRBV24-1 and TRBJ1-5; D is unclear. The V gene lost 4 bases and the J gene lost 1 base, with 10 bases spanning the gap. The CDR3 has 15 amino acids. Germline V gene sequence: CDR1 KGHDR, CDR2 SFDVKD. CDR3 nucleotides: TGTGCCACCAGTGACCGATCGGGGAGCAATCAGCCCCAGCATTTT. It codes for CATSDRSGSNQPQHF.

This clonotype was counted many times. This chain joins TRBV5-1 and TRBJ2-3, with TRBD2 matching 7 bases. The trim removed 0 bases at V and 1 base at J, leaving 2 bases unmatched. CDR1 SGHRS and CDR2 YFSETQ come from the germline V gene. The CDR3 has 15 residues. DNA for the CDR3: TGCGCCAGCAGCTTGGAAGGGAGGGGCACAGATACGCAGTATTTT. Its protein is CASSLEGRGTDTQYF.

This clonotype was recorded at least ten times. The V and J genes are TRBV7-9 and TRBJ2-3, with 10 bases aligning to TRBD2. The V gene end was trimmed by 3 bases and the J gene end by 6 bases; junction bases not matched to a gene: 9. Looked up from germline, CDR1 is SEHNR and CDR2 is FQNEAQ (reference sequence). The CDR3 contains 16 residues. The CDR3 sequence is CASSLGLRTSGDTQYF. CDR3 in DNA: TGTGCCAGCAGCTTGGGACTCAGGACTAGCGGCGATACGCAGTATTTT.

In this sample, this clonotype turned up many times. This chain connects TRBV7-2 to TRBJ2-3, with D possibly matching TRBD2 (7 bases). The CDR3 covers 17 residues. V gave up 0 bases and J gave up 5 bases, with 18 bases separating them. Germline V gives CDR1 SGHTA, CDR2 FQGNSA. In DNA form, the CDR3 reads TGTGCCAGCAGCTTAGCGGGGGCTAGCGGTGCCCGAGATACGCAGTATTTT. This codes for CASSLAGASGARDTQYF.

This clonotype was recorded many times. This chain joins TRBV7-6 and TRBJ2-1; no reliable D call. V shed 2 bases and J shed 7 bases, with 15 bases lying between them. Per the germline V gene, CDR1 is SGHVS and CDR2 is FNYEAQ. The CDR3 length is 15 residues. CDR3 bases: TGTGCCAGCAGCTTAAGGCCCCGGACCGAGAATGAGCAGTTCTTC. Translated: CASSLRPRTENEQFF.

This clonotype occurred many times. The J gene is TRBJ1-4, the V gene TRBV24-1; D remains ambiguous. The germline V gene encodes CDR1 KGHDR and CDR2 SFDVKD. There are 15 residues in the CDR3. Trimming cost V 3 bases and J 6 bases, with 13 bases left between them. The CDR3 DNA reads TGTGCCACCAGTGATGAGGGAGTATGGGATGAAAAACTGTTTTTT. Encoded protein: CATSDEGVWDEKLFF.